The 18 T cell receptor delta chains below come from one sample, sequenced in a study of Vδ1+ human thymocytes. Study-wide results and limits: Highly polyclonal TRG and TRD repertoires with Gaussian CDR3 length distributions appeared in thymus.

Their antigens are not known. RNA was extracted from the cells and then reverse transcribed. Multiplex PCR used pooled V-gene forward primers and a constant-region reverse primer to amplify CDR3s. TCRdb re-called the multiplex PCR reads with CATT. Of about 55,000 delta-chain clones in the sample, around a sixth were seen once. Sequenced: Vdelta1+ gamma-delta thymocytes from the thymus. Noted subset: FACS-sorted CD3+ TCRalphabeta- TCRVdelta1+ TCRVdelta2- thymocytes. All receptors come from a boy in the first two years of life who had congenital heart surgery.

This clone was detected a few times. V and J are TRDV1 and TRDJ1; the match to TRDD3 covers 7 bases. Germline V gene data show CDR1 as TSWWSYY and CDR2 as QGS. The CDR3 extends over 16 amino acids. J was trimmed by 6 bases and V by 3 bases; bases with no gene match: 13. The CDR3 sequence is CALGDLRYWGYNKLIF. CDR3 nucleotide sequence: TGTGCTCTTGGGGATTTACGTTACTGGGGATATAATAAACTCATCTTT.

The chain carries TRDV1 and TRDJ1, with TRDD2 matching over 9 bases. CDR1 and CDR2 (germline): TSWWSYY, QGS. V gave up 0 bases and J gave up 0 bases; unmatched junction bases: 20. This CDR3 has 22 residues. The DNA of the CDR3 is TGTGCTCTTGGGGAACTAAGCCTTCCTACCTTCGTACTGGGGATATACACCGATAAACTCATCTTT. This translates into CALGELSLPTFVLGIYTDKLIF.

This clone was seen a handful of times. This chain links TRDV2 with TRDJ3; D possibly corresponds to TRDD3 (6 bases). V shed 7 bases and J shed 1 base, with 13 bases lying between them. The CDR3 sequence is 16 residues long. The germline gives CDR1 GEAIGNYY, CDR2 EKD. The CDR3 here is CAWEGIQSWDTRQMFF. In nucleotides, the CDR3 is TGTGCCTGGGAGGGGATCCAGTCCTGGGACACCCGACAGATGTTTTTC.

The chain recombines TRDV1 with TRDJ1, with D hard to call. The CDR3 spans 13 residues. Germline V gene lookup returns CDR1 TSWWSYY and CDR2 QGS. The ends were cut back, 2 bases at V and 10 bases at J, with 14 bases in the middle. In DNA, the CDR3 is TGTGCTCTTGGGGAAAGGATTCGGGCTTCACTCATCTTT. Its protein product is CALGERIRASLIF.

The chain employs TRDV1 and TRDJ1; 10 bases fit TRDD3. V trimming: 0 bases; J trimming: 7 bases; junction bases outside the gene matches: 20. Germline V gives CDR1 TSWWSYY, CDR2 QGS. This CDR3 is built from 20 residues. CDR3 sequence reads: CALGELGPGGGYEEGAKLIF. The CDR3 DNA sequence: TGTGCTCTTGGGGAACTAGGGCCTGGCGGGGGATACGAAGAGGGGGCTAAACTCATCTTT.

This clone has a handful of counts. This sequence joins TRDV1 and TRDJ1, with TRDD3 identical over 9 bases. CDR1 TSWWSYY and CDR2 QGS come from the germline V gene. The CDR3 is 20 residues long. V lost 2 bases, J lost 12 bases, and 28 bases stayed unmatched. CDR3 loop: CALGERVPETLYWGTLKFIF. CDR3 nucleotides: TGTGCTCTTGGGGAAAGGGTACCCGAGACCCTTTACTGGGGGACTCTAAAGTTCATCTTT.

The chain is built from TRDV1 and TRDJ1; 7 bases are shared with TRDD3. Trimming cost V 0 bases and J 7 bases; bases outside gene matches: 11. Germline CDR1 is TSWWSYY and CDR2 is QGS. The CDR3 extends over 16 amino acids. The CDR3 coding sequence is TGTGCTCTTGGGGAACTCCCTACGCTGGGGGGTATTAAACTCATCTTT. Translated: CALGELPTLGGIKLIF.

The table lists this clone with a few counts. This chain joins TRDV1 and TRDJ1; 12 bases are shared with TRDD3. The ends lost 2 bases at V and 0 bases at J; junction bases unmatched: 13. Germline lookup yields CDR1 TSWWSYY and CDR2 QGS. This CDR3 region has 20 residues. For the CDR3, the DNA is TGTGCTCTTGGGGAAATCCGACCACTGGGGGATACTCCGTACACCGATAAACTCATCTTT. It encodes CALGEIRPLGDTPYTDKLIF.

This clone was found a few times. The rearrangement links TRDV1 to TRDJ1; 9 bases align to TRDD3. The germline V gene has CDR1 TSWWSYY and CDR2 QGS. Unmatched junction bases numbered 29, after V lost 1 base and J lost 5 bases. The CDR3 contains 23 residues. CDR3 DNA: TGTGCTCTTGGGGAACCTCGGAGGTCCCACCCTTCCTCACTACTGGGGGACCTAGATAAACTCATCTTT. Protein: CALGEPRRSHPSSLLGDLDKLIF.

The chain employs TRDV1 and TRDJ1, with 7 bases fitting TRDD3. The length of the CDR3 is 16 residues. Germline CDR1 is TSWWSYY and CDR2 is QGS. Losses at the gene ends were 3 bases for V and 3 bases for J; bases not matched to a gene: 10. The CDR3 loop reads CALGDPTSGYADKLIF. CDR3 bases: TGTGCTCTTGGGGACCCTACTTCCGGATACGCCGATAAACTCATCTTT.

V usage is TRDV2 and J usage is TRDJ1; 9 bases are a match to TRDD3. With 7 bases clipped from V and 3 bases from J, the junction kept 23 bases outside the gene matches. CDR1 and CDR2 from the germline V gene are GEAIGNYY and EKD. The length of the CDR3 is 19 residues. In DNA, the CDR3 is TGTGCCTGCCCTTATAAACTACCCTTATGGGGGATAGGCTCCGATAAACTCATCTTT. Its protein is CACPYKLPLWGIGSDKLIF.

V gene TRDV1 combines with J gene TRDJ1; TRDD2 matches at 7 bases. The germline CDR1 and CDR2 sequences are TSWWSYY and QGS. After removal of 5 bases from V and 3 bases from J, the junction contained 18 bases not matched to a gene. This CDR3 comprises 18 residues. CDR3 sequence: CALGPRSLPRDWADKLIF. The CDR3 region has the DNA TGTGCTCTTGGGCCACGGTCCCTTCCTCGAGATTGGGCCGATAAACTCATCTTT.

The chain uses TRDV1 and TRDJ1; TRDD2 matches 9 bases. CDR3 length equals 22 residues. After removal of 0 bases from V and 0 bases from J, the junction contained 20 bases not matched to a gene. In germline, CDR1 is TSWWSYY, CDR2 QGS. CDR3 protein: CALGELSFLRMAWSAYTDKLIF. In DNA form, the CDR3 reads TGTGCTCTTGGGGAACTTTCCTTCCTACGTATGGCCTGGTCTGCGTACACCGATAAACTCATCTTT.

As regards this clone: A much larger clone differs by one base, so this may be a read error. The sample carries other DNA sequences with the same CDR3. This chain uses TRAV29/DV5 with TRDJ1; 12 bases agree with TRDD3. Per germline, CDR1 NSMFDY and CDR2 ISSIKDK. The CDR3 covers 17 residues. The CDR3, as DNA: TGTGCCGCAAGCCACCACTGGGGGATACTGTACACCGATAAACTCATCTTT. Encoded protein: CAASHHWGILYTDKLIF.

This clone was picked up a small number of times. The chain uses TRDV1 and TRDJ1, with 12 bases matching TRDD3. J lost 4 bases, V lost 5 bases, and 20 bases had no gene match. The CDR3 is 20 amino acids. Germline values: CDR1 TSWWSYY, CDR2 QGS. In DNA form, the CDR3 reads TGTGCTCTTGGGAAGGGGAATCAGTACTGGGGGATACCACCTGGCGATAAACTCATCTTT. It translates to CALGKGNQYWGIPPGDKLIF.

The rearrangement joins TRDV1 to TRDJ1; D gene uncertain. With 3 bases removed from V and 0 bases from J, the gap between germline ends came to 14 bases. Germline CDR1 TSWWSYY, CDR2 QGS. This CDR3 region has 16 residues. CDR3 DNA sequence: TGTGCTCTTGGGGACTCATTCCCCGAGTACACCGATAAACTCATCTTT. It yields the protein CALGDSFPEYTDKLIF.

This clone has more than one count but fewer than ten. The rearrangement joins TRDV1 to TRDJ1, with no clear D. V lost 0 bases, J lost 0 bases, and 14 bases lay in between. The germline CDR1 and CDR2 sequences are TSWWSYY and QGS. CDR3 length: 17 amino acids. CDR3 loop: CALGELTPFRYTDKLIF. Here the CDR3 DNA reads TGTGCTCTTGGGGAACTAACTCCCTTTAGGTACACCGATAAACTCATCTTT.

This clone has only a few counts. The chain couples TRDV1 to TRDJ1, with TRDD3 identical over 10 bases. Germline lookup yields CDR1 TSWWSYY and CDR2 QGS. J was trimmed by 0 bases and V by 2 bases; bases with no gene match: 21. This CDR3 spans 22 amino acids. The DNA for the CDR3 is TGTGCTCTTGGGGAAGGTTTGGGCCCAAGTACGGGGGGATACGACCACACCGATAAACTCATCTTT. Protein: CALGEGLGPSTGGYDHTDKLIF.